The 7 T cell receptor beta chains below all came from one sample that was sequenced in a study of PD-1 blockade in classical Hodgkin lymphoma. Measured with immunoSEQ multiplex PCR; TCRdb has only the in-frame clones, and not every one. The repertoire holds around 65,000 clones, with 75% to 90% as singletons. Each patient experienced a relapse that followed autologous stem cell transplantation, and brentuximab vedotin exposure varied. This material consisted of peripheral blood mononuclear cells (PBMCs), taken at baseline. These receptors were collected from a human donor with classical Hodgkin lymphoma.

This chain uses TRBV7-2 with TRBJ1-2, with a possible D match to TRBD1 (6 bases). V was cut by 1 base and J by 6 bases, with 21 bases left in between. The CDR3 is made up of 17 amino acids. Germline CDR1 and CDR2: SGHTA and FQGNSA. The CDR3 nucleotides are TGTGCCAGCAGCTTAGTAGCAGGGGAGGATGGAAGAAATGGCTACACCTTC. This translates into CASSLVAGEDGRNGYTF. The entire variable domain, with the rest obtained from reference TRBV7-2 and TRBJ1-2, is as follows: GAGVSQSPSNKVTEKGKDVELRCDPISGHTALYWYRQSLGQGLEFLIYFQGNSAPDKSGLPSDRFSAERTGGSVSTLTIQRTQQEDSAVYLCASSLVAGEDGRNGYTFGSGTRLTVV.

As concerns this clone: This sample includes further DNA sequences coding for the same CDR3. The rearrangement joins TRBV19 to TRBJ1-5, with D perhaps TRBD1 (5 bases). CDR3 length: 12 amino acids. Trimming took off 5 bases at V and 7 bases at J, with 9 bases between the two ends. Per germline, CDR1 LNHDA and CDR2 SQIVND (reference sequence). This chain's CDR3 is CASSSGGQPQHF. CDR3 nucleotides: TGTGCCAGTAGTTCGGGGGGGCAGCCCCAGCATTTT.

The CDR3 DNA is TGCAGCGTCGGTAGACTAGCGGGGGGTGAGCAGTTCTTC. This translates into CSVGRLAGGEQFF. The genes are TRBV29-1 and TRBJ2-1; TRBD2 agrees at 13 bases. Losses at the gene ends were 6 bases for V and 9 bases for J; bases not matched to a gene: 5. The CDR3 loop spans 13 amino acids. Per germline, CDR1 SQVTM and CDR2 ANQGSEA.

The chain combines TRBV5-6 with TRBJ1-4; D gene uncertain. V lost 1 base and J 8 bases, leaving 12 bases between the germline ends. The length of the CDR3 is 14 residues. Looked up from germline, CDR1 is SGHDT and CDR2 is YYEEEE. CDR3 bases: TGTGCCAGCAGCTTGCGGCAGTTCTGGGAAAAACTGTTTTTT. Protein: CASSLRQFWEKLFF.

This clone was counted once. The V and J genes are TRBV30 and TRBJ2-7, with D possibly called TRBD1 or TRBD2 (6 bases each). Per germline, CDR1 GTSNPN and CDR2 SVGIG (reference sequence). V dropped 7 bases and J dropped 5 bases, with 18 bases sitting between them. The CDR3 consists of 13 residues. Here the CDR3 DNA reads TGTGCCTCCTGGGGGGCCATGGTACACGAGCAGTACTTC. Translation: CASWGAMVHEQYF.

The gene calls are TRBV6-5 and TRBJ2-7; D gene uncertain. Trimming left V 4 bases short and J 6 bases short, with 7 bases between. In germline, CDR1 is MNHEY, CDR2 SVGAGI. There are 11 residues in the CDR3. DNA of the CDR3: TGTGCCAGCAGTTTTCAATTCGAGCAGTACTTC. Translation gives CASSFQFEQYF.

The genes are TRBV20-1 and TRBJ2-1, with D perhaps matching TRBD1 (5 bases). Germline V gene data show CDR1 as DFQATT and CDR2 as SNEGSKA (reference sequence). This CDR3 spans 11 amino acids. The V end lost 7 bases, the J end lost 6 bases, and 10 bases lay between the germline ends. The CDR3 here is CSVGASNEQFF. CDR3 coding DNA: TGCAGTGTTGGGGCCTCCAATGAGCAGTTCTTC.